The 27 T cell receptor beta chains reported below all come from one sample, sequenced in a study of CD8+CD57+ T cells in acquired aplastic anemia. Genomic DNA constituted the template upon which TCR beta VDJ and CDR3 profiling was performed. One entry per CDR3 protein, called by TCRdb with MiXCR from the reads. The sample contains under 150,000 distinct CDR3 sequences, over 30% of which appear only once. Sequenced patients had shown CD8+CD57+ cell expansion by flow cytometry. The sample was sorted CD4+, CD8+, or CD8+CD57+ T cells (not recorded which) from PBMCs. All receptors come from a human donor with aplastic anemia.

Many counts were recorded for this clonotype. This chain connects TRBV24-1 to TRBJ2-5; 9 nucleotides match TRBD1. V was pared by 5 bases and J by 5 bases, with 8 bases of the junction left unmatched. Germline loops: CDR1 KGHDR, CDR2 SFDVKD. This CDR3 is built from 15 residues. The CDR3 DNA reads TGTGCCACCAGTGTGTACAGGGGGCTACGGGAGACCCAGTACTTC. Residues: CATSVYRGLRETQYF.

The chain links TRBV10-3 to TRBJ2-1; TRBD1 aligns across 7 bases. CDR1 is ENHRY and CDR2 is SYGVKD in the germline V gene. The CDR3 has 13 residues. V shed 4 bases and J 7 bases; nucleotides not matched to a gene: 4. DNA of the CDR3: TGTGCCATCAGTGGACAGGGCTGGAATGAGCAGTTCTTC. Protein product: CAISGQGWNEQFF.

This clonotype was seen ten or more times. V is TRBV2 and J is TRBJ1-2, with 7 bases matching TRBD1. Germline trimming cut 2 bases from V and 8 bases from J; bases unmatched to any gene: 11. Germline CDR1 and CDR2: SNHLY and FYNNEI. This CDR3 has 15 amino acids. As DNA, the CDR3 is TGTGCCAGCAGTGAAAGCCCGGACAGGCAGAAAGGCTACACCTTC. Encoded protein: CASSESPDRQKGYTF.

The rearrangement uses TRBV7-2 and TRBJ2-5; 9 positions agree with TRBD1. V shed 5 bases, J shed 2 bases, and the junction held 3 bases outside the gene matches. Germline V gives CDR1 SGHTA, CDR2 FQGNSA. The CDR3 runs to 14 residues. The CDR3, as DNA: TGTGCCAGCAGCGTACAGGGGGCACAAGAGACCCAGTACTTC. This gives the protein CASSVQGAQETQYF.

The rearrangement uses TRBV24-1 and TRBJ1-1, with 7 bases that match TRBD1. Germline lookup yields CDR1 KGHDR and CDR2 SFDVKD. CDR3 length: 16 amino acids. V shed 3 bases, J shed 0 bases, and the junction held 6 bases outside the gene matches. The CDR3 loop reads CATSDVQGQMNTEAFF. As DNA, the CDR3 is TGTGCCACCAGTGATGTCCAGGGACAGATGAACACTGAAGCTTTCTTT.

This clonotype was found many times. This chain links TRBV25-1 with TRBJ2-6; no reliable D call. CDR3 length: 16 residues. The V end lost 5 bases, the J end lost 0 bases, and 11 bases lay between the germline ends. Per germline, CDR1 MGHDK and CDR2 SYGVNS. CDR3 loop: CASSTQPSSGANVLTF. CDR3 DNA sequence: TGTGCCAGCAGTACACAGCCCAGCTCTGGGGCCAACGTCCTGACTTTC.

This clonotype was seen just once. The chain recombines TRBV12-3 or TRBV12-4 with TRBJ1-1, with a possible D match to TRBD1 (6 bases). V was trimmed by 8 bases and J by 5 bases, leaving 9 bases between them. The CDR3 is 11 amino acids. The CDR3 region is CASFRGTEAFF. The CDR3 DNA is TGTGCCAGCTTCAGGGGAACTGAAGCTTTCTTT.

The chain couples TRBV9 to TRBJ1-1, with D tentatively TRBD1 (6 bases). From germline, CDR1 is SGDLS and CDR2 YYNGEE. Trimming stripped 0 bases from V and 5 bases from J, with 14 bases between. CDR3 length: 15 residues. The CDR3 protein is CASSVAGRQGTEAFF. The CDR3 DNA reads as TGTGCCAGCAGCGTAGCAGGGAGGCAGGGGACTGAAGCTTTCTTT.

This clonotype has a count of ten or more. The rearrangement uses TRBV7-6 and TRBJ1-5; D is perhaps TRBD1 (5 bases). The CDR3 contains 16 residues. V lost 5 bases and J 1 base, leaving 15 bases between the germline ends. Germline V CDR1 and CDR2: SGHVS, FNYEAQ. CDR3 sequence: CASSPSPGQSNQPQHF. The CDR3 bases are TGTGCCAGCAGCCCATCCCCAGGGCAAAGCAATCAGCCCCAGCATTTT.

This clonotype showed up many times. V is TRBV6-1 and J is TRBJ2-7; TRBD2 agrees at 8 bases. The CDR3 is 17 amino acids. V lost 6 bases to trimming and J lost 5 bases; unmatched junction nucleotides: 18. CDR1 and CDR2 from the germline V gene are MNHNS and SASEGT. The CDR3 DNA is TGTGCCAGCAGCCCCCTGACGAGCGGGGGCCTTCGGAACGAGCAGTACTTC. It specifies CASSPLTSGGLRNEQYF.

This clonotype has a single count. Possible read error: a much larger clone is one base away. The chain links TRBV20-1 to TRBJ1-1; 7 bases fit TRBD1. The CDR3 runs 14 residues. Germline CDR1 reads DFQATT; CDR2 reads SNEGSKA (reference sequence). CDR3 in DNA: TGCAGTGCCCAGACAGGGTCCGTGAACACTGGAGCTTTCTTT. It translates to CSAQTGSVNTGAFF.

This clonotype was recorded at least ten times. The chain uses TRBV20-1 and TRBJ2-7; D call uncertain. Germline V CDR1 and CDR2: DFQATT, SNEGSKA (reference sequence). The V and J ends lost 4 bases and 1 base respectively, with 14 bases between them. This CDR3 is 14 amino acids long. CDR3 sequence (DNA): TGCAGTGCTATCCCCCAAGACGGGTCCTACGAGCAGTACTTC. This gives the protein CSAIPQDGSYEQYF.

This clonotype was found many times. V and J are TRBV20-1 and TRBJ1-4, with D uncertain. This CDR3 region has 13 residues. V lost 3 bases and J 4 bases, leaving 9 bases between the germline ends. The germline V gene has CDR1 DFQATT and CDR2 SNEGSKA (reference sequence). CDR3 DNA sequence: TGCAGTGCTAGGGGTCCTGGTAATGAAAAACTGTTTTTT. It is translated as CSARGPGNEKLFF.

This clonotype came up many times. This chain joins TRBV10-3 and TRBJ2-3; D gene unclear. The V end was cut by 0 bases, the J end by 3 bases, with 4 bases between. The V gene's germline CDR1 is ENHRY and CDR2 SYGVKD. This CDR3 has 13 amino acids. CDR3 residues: CAISESPTDTQYF. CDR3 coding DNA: TGTGCCATCAGTGAGTCGCCGACAGATACGCAGTATTTT.

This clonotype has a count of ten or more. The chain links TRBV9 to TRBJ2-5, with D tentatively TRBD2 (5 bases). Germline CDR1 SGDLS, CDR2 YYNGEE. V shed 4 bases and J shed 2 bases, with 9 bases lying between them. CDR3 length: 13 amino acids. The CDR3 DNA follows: TGTGCCAGCAGCCCCCTAGCTCAAGAGACCCAGTACTTC. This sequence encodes CASSPLAQETQYF.

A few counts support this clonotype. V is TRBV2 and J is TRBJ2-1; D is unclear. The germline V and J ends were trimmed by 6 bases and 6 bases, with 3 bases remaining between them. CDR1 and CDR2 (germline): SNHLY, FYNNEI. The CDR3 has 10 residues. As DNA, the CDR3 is TGTGCCAGCAGGGGCAATGAGCAGTTCTTC. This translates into CASRGNEQFF. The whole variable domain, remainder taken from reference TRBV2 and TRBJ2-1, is EPEVTQTPSHQVTQMGQEVILRCVPISNHLYFYWYRQILGQKVEFLVSFYNNEISEKSEIFDDQFSVERPDGSNFTLKIRSTKLEDSAMYFCASRGNEQFFGPGTRLTVL.

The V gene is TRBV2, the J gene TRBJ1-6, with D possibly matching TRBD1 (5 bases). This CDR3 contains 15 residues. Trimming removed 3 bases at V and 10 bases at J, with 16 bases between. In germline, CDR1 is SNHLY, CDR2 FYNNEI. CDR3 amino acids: CASSEARAGWSPLHF. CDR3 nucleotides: TGTGCCAGCAGTGAGGCGCGGGCAGGGTGGTCACCCCTCCACTTT. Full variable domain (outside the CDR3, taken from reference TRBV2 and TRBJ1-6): EPEVTQTPSHQVTQMGQEVILRCVPISNHLYFYWYRQILGQKVEFLVSFYNNEISEKSEIFDDQFSVERPDGSNFTLKIRSTKLEDSAMYFCASSEARAGWSPLHFGNGTRLTVT.

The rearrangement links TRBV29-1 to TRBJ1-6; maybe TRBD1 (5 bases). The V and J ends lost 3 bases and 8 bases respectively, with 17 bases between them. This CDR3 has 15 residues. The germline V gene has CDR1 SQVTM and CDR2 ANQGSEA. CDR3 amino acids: CSVDWITGYHSPLHF. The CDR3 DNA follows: TGCAGCGTTGATTGGATTACAGGCTACCATTCACCCCTCCACTTT.

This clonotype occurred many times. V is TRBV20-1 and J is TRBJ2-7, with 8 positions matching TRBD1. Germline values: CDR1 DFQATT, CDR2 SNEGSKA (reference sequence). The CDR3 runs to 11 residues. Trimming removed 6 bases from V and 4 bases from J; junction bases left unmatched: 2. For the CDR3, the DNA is TGCAGTGCCAACAGGGGGTACGAGCAGTACTTC. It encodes CSANRGYEQYF.

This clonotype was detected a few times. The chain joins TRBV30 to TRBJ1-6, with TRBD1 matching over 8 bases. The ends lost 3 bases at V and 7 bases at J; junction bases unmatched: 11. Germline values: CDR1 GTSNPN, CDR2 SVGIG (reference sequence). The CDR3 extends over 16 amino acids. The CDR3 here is CAWRSGGTGGNSPLHF. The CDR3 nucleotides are TGTGCCTGGAGATCAGGTGGGACAGGAGGAAATTCACCCCTCCACTTT.

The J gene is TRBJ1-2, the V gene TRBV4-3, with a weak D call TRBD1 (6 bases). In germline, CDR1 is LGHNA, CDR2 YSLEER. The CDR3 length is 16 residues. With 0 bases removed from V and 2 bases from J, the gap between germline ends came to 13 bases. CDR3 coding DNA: TGCGCCAGCAGCCAAGATTGGGCCGGGGGCAACTATGGCTACACCTTC. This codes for CASSQDWAGGNYGYTF.

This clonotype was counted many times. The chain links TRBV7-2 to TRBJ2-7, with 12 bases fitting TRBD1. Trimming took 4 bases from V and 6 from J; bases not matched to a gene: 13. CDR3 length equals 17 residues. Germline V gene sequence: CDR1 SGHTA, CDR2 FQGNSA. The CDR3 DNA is TGTGCCAGCAGCTCACCGATGCCGGGACAGGGGGCCCTCGAGCAGTACTTC. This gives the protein CASSSPMPGQGALEQYF.

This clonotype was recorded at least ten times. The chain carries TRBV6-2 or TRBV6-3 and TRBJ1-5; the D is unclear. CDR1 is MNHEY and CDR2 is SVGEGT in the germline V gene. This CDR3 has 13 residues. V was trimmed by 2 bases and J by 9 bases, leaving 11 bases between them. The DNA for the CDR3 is TGTGCCAGCAGTTACGGCTACGCGTGGCCCCAGCATTTT. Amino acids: CASSYGYAWPQHF.

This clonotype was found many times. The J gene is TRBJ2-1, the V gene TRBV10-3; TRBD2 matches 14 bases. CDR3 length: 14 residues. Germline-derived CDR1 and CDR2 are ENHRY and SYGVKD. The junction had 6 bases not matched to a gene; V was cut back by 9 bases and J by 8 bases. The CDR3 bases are TGTGCCATAGCGACTAGCGGGGGGGCCTATGAGCAGTTCTTC. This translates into CAIATSGGAYEQFF.

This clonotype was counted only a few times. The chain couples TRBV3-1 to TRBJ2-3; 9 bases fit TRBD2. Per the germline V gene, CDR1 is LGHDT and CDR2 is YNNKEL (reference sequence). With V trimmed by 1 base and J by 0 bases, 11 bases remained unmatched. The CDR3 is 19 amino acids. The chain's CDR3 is CASSQGFWSGGRSTDTQYF. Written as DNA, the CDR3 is TGTGCCAGCAGCCAAGGTTTCTGGAGCGGGGGGCGTAGCACAGATACGCAGTATTTT.

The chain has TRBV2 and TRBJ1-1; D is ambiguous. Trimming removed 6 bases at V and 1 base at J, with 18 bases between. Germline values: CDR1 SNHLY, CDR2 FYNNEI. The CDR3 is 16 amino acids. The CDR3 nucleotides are TGTGCCAGCAGAGGTCGGACGGGGAACTCGAACACTGAAGCTTTCTTT. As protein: CASRGRTGNSNTEAFF.

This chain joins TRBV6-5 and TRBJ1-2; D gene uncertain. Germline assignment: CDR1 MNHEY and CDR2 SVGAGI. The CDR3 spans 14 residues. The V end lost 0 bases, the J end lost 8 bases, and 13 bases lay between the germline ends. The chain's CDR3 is CASSYSGAEKGYTF. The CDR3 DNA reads TGTGCCAGCAGTTACTCGGGTGCGGAGAAGGGCTACACCTTC.